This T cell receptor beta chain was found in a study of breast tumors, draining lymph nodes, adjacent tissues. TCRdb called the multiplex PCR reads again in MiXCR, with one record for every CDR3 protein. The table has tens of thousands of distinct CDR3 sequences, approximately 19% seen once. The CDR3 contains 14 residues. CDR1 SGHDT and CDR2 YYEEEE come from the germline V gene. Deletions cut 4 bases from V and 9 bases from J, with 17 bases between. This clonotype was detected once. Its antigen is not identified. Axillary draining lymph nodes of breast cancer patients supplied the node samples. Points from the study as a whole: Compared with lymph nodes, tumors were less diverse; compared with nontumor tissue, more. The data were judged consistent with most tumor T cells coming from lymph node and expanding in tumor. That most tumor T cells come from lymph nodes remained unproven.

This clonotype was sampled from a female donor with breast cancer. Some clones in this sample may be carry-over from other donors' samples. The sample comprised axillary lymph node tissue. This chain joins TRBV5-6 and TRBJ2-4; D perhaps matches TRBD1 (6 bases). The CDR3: CASSRYTGSGIQYF. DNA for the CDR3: TGTGCCAGCAGCAGATACACAGGGTCGGGCATTCAGTACTTC.